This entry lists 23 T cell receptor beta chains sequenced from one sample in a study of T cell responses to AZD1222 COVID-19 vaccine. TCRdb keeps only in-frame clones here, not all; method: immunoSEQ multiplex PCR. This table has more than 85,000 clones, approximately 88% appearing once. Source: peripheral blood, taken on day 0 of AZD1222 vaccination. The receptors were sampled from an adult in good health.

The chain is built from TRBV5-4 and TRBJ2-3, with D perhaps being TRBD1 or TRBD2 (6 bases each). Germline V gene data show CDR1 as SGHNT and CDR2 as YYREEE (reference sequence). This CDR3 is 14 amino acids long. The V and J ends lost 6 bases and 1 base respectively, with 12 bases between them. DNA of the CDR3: TGTGCCAGCACCGGGGGCGCGGGCACAGATACGCAGTATTTT. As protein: CASTGGAGTDTQYF.

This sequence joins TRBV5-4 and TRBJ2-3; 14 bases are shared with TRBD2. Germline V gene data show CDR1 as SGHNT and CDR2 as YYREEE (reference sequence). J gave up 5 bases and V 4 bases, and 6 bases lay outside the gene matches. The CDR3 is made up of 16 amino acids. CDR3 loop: CASSQGTSGGRDTQYF. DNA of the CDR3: TGTGCCAGCAGCCAAGGGACTAGCGGGGGAAGAGATACGCAGTATTTT. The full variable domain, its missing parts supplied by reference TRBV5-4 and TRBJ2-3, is ETGVTQSPTHLIKTRGQQVTLRCSSQSGHNTVSWYQQALGQGPQFIFQYYREEENGRGNFPPRFSGLQFPNYSSELNVNALELDDSALYLCASSQGTSGGRDTQYFGPGTRLTVL.

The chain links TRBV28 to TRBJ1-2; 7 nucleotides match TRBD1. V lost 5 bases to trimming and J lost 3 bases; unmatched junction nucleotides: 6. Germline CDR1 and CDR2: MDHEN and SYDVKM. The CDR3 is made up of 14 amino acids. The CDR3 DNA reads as TGTGCCAGCAGTCGACAGGGTGTTGACTATGGCTACACCTTC. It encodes CASSRQGVDYGYTF.

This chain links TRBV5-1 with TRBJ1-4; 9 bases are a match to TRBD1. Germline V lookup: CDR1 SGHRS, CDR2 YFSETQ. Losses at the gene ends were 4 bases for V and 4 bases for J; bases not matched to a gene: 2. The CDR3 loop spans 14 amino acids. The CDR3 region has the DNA TGCGCCAGCAGCCCGGGACAGGGTAATGAAAAACTGTTTTTT. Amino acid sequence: CASSPGQGNEKLFF.

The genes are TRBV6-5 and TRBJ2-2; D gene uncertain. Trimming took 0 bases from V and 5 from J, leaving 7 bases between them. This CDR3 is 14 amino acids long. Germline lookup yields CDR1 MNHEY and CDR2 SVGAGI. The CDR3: CASSYSTRTGELFF. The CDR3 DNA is TGTGCCAGCAGTTACTCGACCCGAACCGGGGAGCTGTTTTTT.

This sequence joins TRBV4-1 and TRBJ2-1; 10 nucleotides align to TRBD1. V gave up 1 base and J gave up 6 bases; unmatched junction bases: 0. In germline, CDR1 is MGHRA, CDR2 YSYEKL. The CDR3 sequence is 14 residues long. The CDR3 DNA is TGCGCCAGCAGCCAAGGGACAGGGGGCAATGAGCAGTTCTTC. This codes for CASSQGTGGNEQFF.

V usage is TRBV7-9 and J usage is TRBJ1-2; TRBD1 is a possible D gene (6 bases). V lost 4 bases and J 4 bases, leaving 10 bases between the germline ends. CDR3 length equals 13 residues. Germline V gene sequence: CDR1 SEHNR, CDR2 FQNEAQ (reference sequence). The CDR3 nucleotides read TGTGCCAGCAGCTCCGGGACAATCTATGGCTACACCTTC. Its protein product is CASSSGTIYGYTF.

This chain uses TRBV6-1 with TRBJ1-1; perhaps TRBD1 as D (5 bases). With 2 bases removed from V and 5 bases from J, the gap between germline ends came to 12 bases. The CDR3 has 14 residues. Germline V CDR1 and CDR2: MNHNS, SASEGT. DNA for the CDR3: TGTGCCAGCAGTGAATGGGCAGGGAAAACTGAAGCTTTCTTT. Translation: CASSEWAGKTEAFF.

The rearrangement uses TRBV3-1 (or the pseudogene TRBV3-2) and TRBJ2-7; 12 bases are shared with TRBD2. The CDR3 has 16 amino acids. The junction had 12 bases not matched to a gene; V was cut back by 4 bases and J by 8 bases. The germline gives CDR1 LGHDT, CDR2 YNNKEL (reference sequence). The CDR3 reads CASSLLAGGEGIKQYF. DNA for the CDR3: TGTGCCAGCAGCCTACTAGCGGGGGGTGAGGGTATCAAGCAGTACTTC.

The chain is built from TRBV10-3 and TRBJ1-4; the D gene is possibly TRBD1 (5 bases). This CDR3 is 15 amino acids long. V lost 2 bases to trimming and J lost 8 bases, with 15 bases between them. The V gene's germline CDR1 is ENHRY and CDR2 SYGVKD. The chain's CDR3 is CAISEQETVGEKLFF. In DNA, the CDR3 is TGTGCCATCAGTGAGCAGGAGACAGTCGGGGAAAAACTGTTTTTT.

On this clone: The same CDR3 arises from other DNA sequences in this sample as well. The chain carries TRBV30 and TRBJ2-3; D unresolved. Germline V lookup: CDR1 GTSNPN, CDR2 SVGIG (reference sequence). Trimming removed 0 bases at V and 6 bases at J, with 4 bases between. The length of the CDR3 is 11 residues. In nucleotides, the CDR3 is TGTGCCTGGAGTGTAAGGGATACGCAGTATTTT. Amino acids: CAWSVRDTQYF.

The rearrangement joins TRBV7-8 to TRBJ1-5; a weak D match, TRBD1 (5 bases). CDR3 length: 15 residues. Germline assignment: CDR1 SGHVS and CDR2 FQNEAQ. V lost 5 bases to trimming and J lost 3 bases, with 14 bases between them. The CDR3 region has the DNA TGTGCCAGCAGCCCGGGGACCGAATTCAATCAGCCCCAGCATTTT. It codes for CASSPGTEFNQPQHF.

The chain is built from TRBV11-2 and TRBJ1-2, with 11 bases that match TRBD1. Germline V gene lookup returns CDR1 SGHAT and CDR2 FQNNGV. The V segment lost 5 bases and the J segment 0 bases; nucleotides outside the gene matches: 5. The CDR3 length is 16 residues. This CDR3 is CASSRDRGWSNYGYTF. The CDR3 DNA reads TGTGCCAGCAGCAGGGACAGGGGGTGGTCTAACTATGGCTACACCTTC.

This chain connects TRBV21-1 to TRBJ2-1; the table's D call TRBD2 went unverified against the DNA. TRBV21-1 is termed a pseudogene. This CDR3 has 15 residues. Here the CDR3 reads CASSPGLYTYNEQFF. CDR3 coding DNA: TGTGCCAGCAGCCCGGGACTGTATACCTACAATGAGCAGTTCTTC.

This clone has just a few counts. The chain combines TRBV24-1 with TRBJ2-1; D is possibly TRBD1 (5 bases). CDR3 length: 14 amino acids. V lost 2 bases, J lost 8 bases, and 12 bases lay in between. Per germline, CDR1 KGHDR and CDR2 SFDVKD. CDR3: CATSDSGAGYEQFF. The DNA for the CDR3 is TGTGCCACCAGTGATTCCGGAGCAGGGTATGAGCAGTTCTTC.

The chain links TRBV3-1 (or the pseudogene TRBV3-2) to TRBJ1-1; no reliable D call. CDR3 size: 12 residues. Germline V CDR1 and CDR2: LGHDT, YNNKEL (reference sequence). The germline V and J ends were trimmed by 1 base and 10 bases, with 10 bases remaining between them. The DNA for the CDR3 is TGTGCCAGCAGCCAAGGGAGCCTGGGAGCTTTCTTT. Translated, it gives CASSQGSLGAFF.

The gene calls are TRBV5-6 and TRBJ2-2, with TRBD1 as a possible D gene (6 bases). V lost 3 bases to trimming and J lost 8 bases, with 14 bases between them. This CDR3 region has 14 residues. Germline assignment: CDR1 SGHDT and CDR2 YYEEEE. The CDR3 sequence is CASSSIQGIGELFF. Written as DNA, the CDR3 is TGTGCCAGCAGCTCGATACAGGGTATTGGGGAGCTGTTTTTT.

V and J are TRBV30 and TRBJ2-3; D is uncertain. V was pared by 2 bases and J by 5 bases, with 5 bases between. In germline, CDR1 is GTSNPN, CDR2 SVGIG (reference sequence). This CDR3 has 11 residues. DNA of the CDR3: TGTGCCTGGAGTACTGGAGATACGCAGTATTTT. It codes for CAWSTGDTQYF.

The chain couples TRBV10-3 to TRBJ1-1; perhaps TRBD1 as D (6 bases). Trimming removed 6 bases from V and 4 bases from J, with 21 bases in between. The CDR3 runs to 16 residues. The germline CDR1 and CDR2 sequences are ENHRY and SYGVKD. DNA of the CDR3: TGTGCCATCAGCTCCCAGGCGCACAGGGTGGTCACTGAAGCTTTCTTT. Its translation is CAISSQAHRVVTEAFF.

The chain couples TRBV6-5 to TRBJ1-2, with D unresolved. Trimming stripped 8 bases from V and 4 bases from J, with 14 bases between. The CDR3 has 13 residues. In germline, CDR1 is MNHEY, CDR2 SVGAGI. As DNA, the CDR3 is TGTGCCAGCCATCCTGCTGACATCTATGGCTACACCTTC. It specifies CASHPADIYGYTF.

The CDR3 bases are TGTGCCAGCAGTTTGTTTGGAACGGCGAACACCGGGGAGCTGTTTTTT. Amino acid sequence: CASSLFGTANTGELFF. The chain employs TRBV28 and TRBJ2-2, with no clear D. Trimming removed 3 bases from V and 0 bases from J, with 11 bases in between. The CDR3 covers 16 residues. The V gene's germline CDR1 is MDHEN and CDR2 SYDVKM. Full variable domain (remainder filled in from reference TRBV28 and TRBJ2-2): DVKVTQSSRYLVKRTGEKVFLECVQDMDHENMFWYRQDPGLGLRLIYFSYDVKMKEKGDIPEGYSVSREKKERFSLILESASTNQTSMYLCASSLFGTANTGELFFGEGSRLTVL.

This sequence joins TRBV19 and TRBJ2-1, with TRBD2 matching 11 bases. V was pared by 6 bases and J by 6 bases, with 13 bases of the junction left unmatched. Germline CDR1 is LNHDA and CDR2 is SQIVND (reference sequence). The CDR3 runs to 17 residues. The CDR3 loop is CASRAPSGGSPGNEQFF. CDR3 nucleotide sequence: TGTGCCAGTAGGGCCCCTAGCGGGGGGTCCCCCGGCAATGAGCAGTTCTTC.

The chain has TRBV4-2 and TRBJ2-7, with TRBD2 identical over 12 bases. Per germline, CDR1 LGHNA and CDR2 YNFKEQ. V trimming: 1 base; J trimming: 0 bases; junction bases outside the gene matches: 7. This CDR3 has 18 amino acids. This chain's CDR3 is CASSQGRRLAGVSYEQYF. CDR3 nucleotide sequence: TGTGCCAGCAGCCAAGGTCGGCGACTAGCGGGGGTCTCCTACGAGCAGTACTTC.